The next 22 T cell receptor beta chains were all read from a single sample in a study of blood T cell repertoires in COVID-19. Assay used: immunoSEQ multiplex PCR; TCRdb lists only in-frame clones, some missing. Of tens of thousands of clones in the sample, around 81% were seen once. The specimen was peripheral blood. The receptors were sampled from a man aged 80 or over with COVID-19, enrolled during active disease.

This chain uses TRBV15 with TRBJ1-2; D possibly corresponds to TRBD1 (5 bases). Trimming removed 0 bases at V and 3 bases at J, with 20 bases between. There are 18 residues in the CDR3. The germline gives CDR1 LNHNV, CDR2 YYDKDF (reference sequence). The CDR3 reads CATSRDGAYAPWDYGYTF. The CDR3 nucleotides are TGTGCCACCAGCAGAGATGGGGCTTACGCACCTTGGGACTATGGCTACACCTTC.

This clone was observed a single time. The J gene is TRBJ1-2, the V gene TRBV6-5; D is uncertain. Germline lookup yields CDR1 MNHEY and CDR2 SVGAGI. The CDR3 contains 14 residues. V lost 6 bases, J lost 1 base, and 12 bases lay in between. As DNA, the CDR3 is TGTGCCAGCAGGCGGGGTCCGGTTAACTATGGCTACACCTTC. Its translation is CASRRGPVNYGYTF.

V and J are TRBV2 and TRBJ1-1; D is undetermined. Germline lookup yields CDR1 SNHLY and CDR2 FYNNEI. V was pared by 7 bases and J by 1 base, with 10 bases between. CDR3 length: 13 residues. The CDR3 DNA sequence: TGTGCCAGCAAATTGTACACGAACACTGAAGCTTTCTTT. Translating it yields CASKLYTNTEAFF. The whole variable domain, remainder taken from reference TRBV2 and TRBJ1-1, is EPEVTQTPSHQVTQMGQEVILRCVPISNHLYFYWYRQILGQKVEFLVSFYNNEISEKSEIFDDQFSVERPDGSNFTLKIRSTKLEDSAMYFCASKLYTNTEAFFGQGTRLTVV.

The rearrangement links TRBV7-2 to TRBJ1-2, with 7 bases that match TRBD1. Germline lookup yields CDR1 SGHTA and CDR2 FQGNSA. The CDR3 extends over 16 amino acids. V lost 3 bases, J lost 4 bases, and 11 bases stayed unmatched. CDR3 sequence reads: CASSFFDRADIYGYTF. DNA for the CDR3: TGTGCCAGCAGCTTCTTTGACAGGGCCGATATCTATGGCTACACCTTC.

The CDR3 DNA reads TGTGCCAGCAGTTACTCGTACAGGGGCCCGTATGGCTACACCTTC. Translating it yields CASSYSYRGPYGYTF. The chain joins TRBV6-5 to TRBJ1-2; 7 bases fit TRBD1. With V trimmed by 0 bases and J by 5 bases, 6 bases remained unmatched. The CDR3 runs to 15 residues. The germline CDR1 and CDR2 sequences are MNHEY and SVGAGI.

This chain uses TRBV11-2 with TRBJ2-1; TRBD2 might be the D (6 bases). The germline V gene has CDR1 SGHAT and CDR2 FQNNGV. The CDR3 is 13 amino acids. V dropped 5 bases and J dropped 9 bases, with 14 bases sitting between them. CDR3 coding DNA: TGTGCCAGCAGCCCTAGACTAGAGGGTGAGCAGTTCTTC. Amino acid sequence: CASSPRLEGEQFF.

This clone was picked up one time. The junction departs from germline at one end; a sequencing error may be responsible. The rearrangement joins TRBV6-5 to TRBJ2-7; a possible D gene is TRBD1 (6 bases). CDR1 is MNHEY, CDR2 SVGAGI, per germline. This CDR3 region has 15 residues. CDR3 sequence: CASRYSSGRGGEQYF. CDR3 DNA sequence: TGTGCCAGCAGATACTCCTCCGGCAGGGGTGGTGAGCAGTACTTC.

The gene calls are TRBV27 and TRBJ2-5; 9 bases line up with TRBD2. The germline gives CDR1 MNHEY, CDR2 SMNVEV (reference sequence). The length of the CDR3 is 15 residues. V was pared by 7 bases and J by 0 bases, with 6 bases of the junction left unmatched. The CDR3, as DNA: TGTGCCAGCATGGGGGCGGGAGGGTACCAAGAGACCCAGTACTTC. Its translation: CASMGAGGYQETQYF.

The V gene is TRBV7-6, the J gene TRBJ1-5; D is unclear. Germline CDR1 SGHVS, CDR2 FNYEAQ. The CDR3 is made up of 15 amino acids. The V end was cut by 3 bases, the J end by 0 bases, with 9 bases between. The CDR3 coding sequence is TGTGCCAGCAGCTTTCTTTGCTATAGCAATCAGCCCCAGCATTTT. Amino acid sequence: CASSFLCYSNQPQHF.

This chain links TRBV10-1 with TRBJ2-3, with D possibly TRBD1 on 5 matching bases. Germline assignment: CDR1 WNHNN and CDR2 SYGVQD (reference sequence). The germline V and J ends were trimmed by 0 bases and 0 bases, with 7 bases remaining between them. The CDR3 sequence is 15 residues long. CDR3 sequence reads: CASSESGASTDTQYF. CDR3 DNA: TGCGCCAGCAGTGAGTCAGGGGCTAGCACAGATACGCAGTATTTT.

This chain joins TRBV5-5 and TRBJ2-7; D perhaps matches TRBD2 (5 bases). The CDR3 has 14 residues. Trimming pared 3 bases from V and 5 bases from J, leaving 15 bases between. Per the germline V gene, CDR1 is SGHKS and CDR2 is YYEKEE (reference sequence). The CDR3 nucleotides are TGTGCCAGCAGCTCTTCATCGGGGTTCCACGAGCAGTACTTC. This sequence encodes CASSSSSGFHEQYF.

This clone was counted between two and nine times. This chain uses TRBV5-1 with TRBJ2-7, with a possible D match to TRBD1 (6 bases). Germline lookup yields CDR1 SGHRS and CDR2 YFSETQ. The CDR3 loop spans 14 amino acids. V lost 6 bases and J 5 bases, leaving 18 bases between the germline ends. CDR3 sequence (DNA): TGCGCCAGCACCCGGGACACACCTACGGACGAGCAGTACTTC. Amino acids: CASTRDTPTDEQYF.

The chain uses TRBV6-1 and TRBJ1-2; D is undetermined. CDR1 is MNHNS, CDR2 SASEGT, per germline. The CDR3 is 14 amino acids. V gave up 0 bases and J gave up 7 bases, with 12 bases separating them. The CDR3 reads CASSEASGFGGYTF. The CDR3 bases are TGTGCCAGCAGTGAAGCGTCGGGTTTCGGTGGCTACACCTTC.

This clone was counted only a few times. This chain connects TRBV7-8 to TRBJ1-3, with no clear D. From germline, CDR1 is SGHVS and CDR2 FQNEAQ. Trimming shortened V by 3 bases and J by 0 bases, and 9 bases separated the two germline ends. The CDR3 loop spans 15 amino acids. The CDR3 loop reads CASSLAVDSGNTIYF. The CDR3 DNA reads as TGTGCCAGCAGCTTGGCGGTCGACTCTGGAAACACCATATATTTT.

The chain couples TRBV10-3 to TRBJ1-1; TRBD1 is a possible D gene (5 bases). V was shortened by 4 bases and J by 2 bases, with 8 bases between the two germline ends. The CDR3 runs 13 residues. Germline CDR1 reads ENHRY; CDR2 reads SYGVKD. This CDR3 reads CAISGGGNTEAFF. CDR3 coding DNA: TGTGCCATCAGTGGCGGGGGTAACACTGAAGCTTTCTTT.

This sequence joins TRBV24-1 and TRBJ1-1; no reliable D call. The CDR3 extends over 13 amino acids. With 3 bases removed from V and 2 bases from J, the gap between germline ends came to 6 bases. CDR1 is KGHDR, CDR2 SFDVKD, per germline. CDR3 sequence (DNA): TGTGCCACCAGTGATCCTTTCAACACTGAAGCTTTCTTT. This sequence encodes CATSDPFNTEAFF.

In this sample, this clone turned up a few times. The chain carries TRBV19 and TRBJ1-3, with a weak D call TRBD1 (5 bases). Germline V CDR1 and CDR2: LNHDA, SQIVND (reference sequence). V was cut by 1 base and J by 2 bases, with 9 bases left in between. This CDR3 contains 15 residues. The CDR3 loop is CASSIGAGPGNTIYF. The CDR3 DNA sequence: TGTGCCAGTAGTATAGGAGCGGGGCCTGGAAACACCATATATTTT.

The V and J genes are TRBV28 and TRBJ2-1, with D possibly being TRBD2 (5 bases). The CDR3 has 17 amino acids. V shed 1 base and J shed 3 bases, with 16 bases lying between them. Germline V gives CDR1 MDHEN, CDR2 SYDVKM. CDR3 sequence (DNA): TGTGCCAGCAGTTTATTACATATACGGGATCGCTACAATGAGCAGTTCTTC. As protein: CASSLLHIRDRYNEQFF.

This clone has just a few counts. The V and J genes are TRBV6-2 or TRBV6-3 and TRBJ2-7; possible D gene TRBD1, 6 bases. The CDR3 contains 17 residues. In germline, CDR1 is MNHEY, CDR2 SVGEGT. V was cut by 5 bases and J by 3 bases, with 23 bases left in between. The CDR3, as DNA: TGTGCCAGCAGTCGGATAATAACAGGGAAAGGGAGCTACGAGCAGTACTTC. Its protein product is CASSRIITGKGSYEQYF.

The V gene is TRBV5-4, the J gene TRBJ1-6, with D possibly being TRBD1 (6 bases). This CDR3 is built from 14 residues. Between the trimmed V and J ends, which lost 9 bases and 3 bases, there was a span of 13 bases. Germline V gives CDR1 SGHNT, CDR2 YYREEE (reference sequence). This CDR3 is CATRGQIYNSPLHF. CDR3 sequence (DNA): TGTGCCACCAGAGGACAGATCTATAATTCACCCCTCCACTTT.

The chain uses TRBV7-2 and TRBJ2-1; possible D gene TRBD2, 5 bases. Per the germline V gene, CDR1 is SGHTA and CDR2 is FQGNSA. CDR3 length: 14 residues. V gave up 5 bases and J gave up 8 bases, with 16 bases separating them. Written as DNA, the CDR3 is TGTGCCAGCAGCCCCCAGGCAGGAGGAGATGAGCAGTTCTTC. Amino acids: CASSPQAGGDEQFF.

The rearrangement uses TRBV5-4 and TRBJ1-3, with D possibly TRBD1 on 6 matching bases. Trimming stripped 5 bases from V and 2 bases from J, with 17 bases between. CDR3 length equals 16 residues. CDR1 and CDR2 from the germline V gene are SGHNT and YYREEE (reference sequence). CDR3 region: CASSRRQAGAGNTIYF. In DNA form, the CDR3 reads TGTGCCAGCAGTCGGAGACAGGCCGGGGCTGGAAACACCATATATTTT.